These T cell receptor beta chains were read from a single sample in a study of blood T cell repertoires in COVID-19. Assay used: immunoSEQ multiplex PCR; TCRdb lists only in-frame clones, some missing. Here the sample spans 300,000 to 400,000 clones, around nine tenths being singletons. The material sequenced was peripheral blood. All receptors derive from a woman younger than 35 who had recovered from COVID-19. CDR3s include the opening cysteine and the closing phenylalanine or tryptophan. The order of the fields is CDR3 DNA, CDR3 protein, V gene, clone size, J gene, D gene. The D gene is left open where the match is weak. Expanded clones get a size class; other rows say once, few or many, or leave the size out.

cdr3_nt: TGTGCCAGCAGTGAACTAAGAGGTGAGCAGTTCTTC
cdr3_aa: CASSELRGEQFF
v_call: TRBV2
clone_size: once
j_call: TRBJ2-1
d_call: -

cdr3_nt: TGTGCCAGCTCACCAAAGGGACACACCAAGAATGAGCAGTTCTTC
cdr3_aa: CASSPKGHTKNEQFF
v_call: TRBV18
clone_size: -
j_call: TRBJ2-1
d_call: -

cdr3_nt: TGTGCCAGCAGCCCGCGTGTGGACAGCTCTGGAAACACCATATATTTT
cdr3_aa: CASSPRVDSSGNTIYF
v_call: TRBV9
clone_size: -
j_call: TRBJ1-3
d_call: -

cdr3_nt: TGCGCCAGCAGCTTTCGGACAGGGGTTGACCGTAACTATGGCTACACCTTC
cdr3_aa: CASSFRTGVDRNYGYTF
v_call: TRBV4-1
clone_size: -
j_call: TRBJ1-2
d_call: TRBD1

cdr3_nt: TGTGCCAGCAGTGAAGCCGGGGTAAGGAACACTGAAGCTTTCTTT
cdr3_aa: CASSEAGVRNTEAFF
v_call: TRBV6-1
clone_size: -
j_call: TRBJ1-1
d_call: -

cdr3_nt: TGTGCCTGGAGTTTCAGGGGGCACGATGGCTACACCTTC
cdr3_aa: CAWSFRGHDGYTF
v_call: TRBV30
clone_size: -
j_call: TRBJ1-2
d_call: TRBD1

cdr3_nt: TGTGCCAGCAGCGATGGACAGGGCAGCTCTGGGGCCAACGTCCTGACTTTC
cdr3_aa: CASSDGQGSSGANVLTF
v_call: TRBV9
clone_size: once
j_call: TRBJ2-6
d_call: TRBD1

cdr3_nt: TGTGCCAGCAGTGAATTCGGAGTTGAAGCTTTCTTT
cdr3_aa: CASSEFGVEAFF
v_call: TRBV25-1
clone_size: -
j_call: TRBJ1-1
d_call: -

cdr3_nt: TGTGCCAGCAGTTTAGCAGGGGCGTATGGAAACACCATATATTTT
cdr3_aa: CASSLAGAYGNTIYF
v_call: TRBV27
clone_size: -
j_call: TRBJ1-3
d_call: -

cdr3_nt: TGTGCCAGCAGCCCTGACTCACGGTATAATTCACCCCTCCACTTT
cdr3_aa: CASSPDSRYNSPLHF
v_call: TRBV7-2
clone_size: -
j_call: TRBJ1-6
d_call: -

cdr3_nt: TGTGCCAGCAGCTTGGGACAGGGTTTAAATTCACCCCTCCACTTT
cdr3_aa: CASSLGQGLNSPLHF
v_call: TRBV5-6
clone_size: -
j_call: TRBJ1-6
d_call: TRBD1

cdr3_nt: TGTGCCAGCAGCCCGGATGCCATGGGGGCTGGGGCTTTCTTT
cdr3_aa: CASSPDAMGAGAFF
v_call: TRBV11-3
clone_size: -
j_call: TRBJ1-1
d_call: -

cdr3_nt: TGTGCCAGCAGCACCCGGGGGGGACAGACTAACTATGGCTACACCTTC
cdr3_aa: CASSTRGGQTNYGYTF
v_call: TRBV7-2
clone_size: -
j_call: TRBJ1-2
d_call: TRBD1

cdr3_nt: TGTGCCAGCTCACCAAGGATGACGGGACAGGGCAATGAAAAACTGTTTTTT
cdr3_aa: CASSPRMTGQGNEKLFF
v_call: TRBV18
clone_size: -
j_call: TRBJ1-4
d_call: TRBD1

cdr3_nt: TGCGCCAGCAGCCGGGGAGGGTCCTATGGCTACACCTTC
cdr3_aa: CASSRGGSYGYTF
v_call: TRBV4-1
clone_size: -
j_call: TRBJ1-2
d_call: -